One and the same sample provided the 20 T cell receptor beta chains below, sequenced in a study of technical replicates of blood from a few donors. Profiled with immunoSEQ multiplex PCR; TCRdb holds only in-frame clones, not every one. The sample contains 80,000 or so clones, 94% of which appear only once. Source material: T cells isolated from PBMCs. The receptors stem from a human donor in good health.

The chain is built from TRBV28 and TRBJ1-2; D is unclear. Germline CDR1 and CDR2: MDHEN and SYDVKM. The CDR3 runs 10 residues. Trimming removed 4 bases at V and 8 bases at J, with 5 bases between. CDR3 in DNA: TGTGCCAGCAGTTCCCAGGGCTACACCTTC. Protein sequence: CASSSQGYTF.

V is TRBV6-5 and J is TRBJ1-2; a weak D match, TRBD1 (6 bases). This CDR3 is built from 13 residues. Trimming took off 2 bases at V and 6 bases at J, with 10 bases between the two ends. Germline V gives CDR1 MNHEY, CDR2 SVGAGI. Written as DNA, the CDR3 is TGTGCCAGCAGTTACGTCCCAGGGGATGGCTACACCTTC. Translated, it gives CASSYVPGDGYTF.

The rearrangement uses TRBV6-1 and TRBJ2-7; no clear D gene. V lost 2 bases and J lost 4, with 3 bases in between. The CDR3 consists of 11 residues. CDR1 is MNHNS, CDR2 SASEGT, per germline. The CDR3 DNA follows: TGTGCCAGCAGTGAATTATACGAGCAGTACTTC. Translation gives CASSELYEQYF.

This chain connects TRBV30 to TRBJ2-1; 13 bases agree with TRBD2. The V gene end was trimmed by 3 bases and the J gene end by 0 bases; junction bases not matched to a gene: 8. Germline V gene lookup returns CDR1 GTSNPN and CDR2 SVGIG (reference sequence). The CDR3 runs to 18 residues. As DNA, the CDR3 is TGTGCCTGGAGGGAGACTAGCGGGAGGCCGAGCTCCTACAATGAGCAGTTCTTC. It translates to CAWRETSGRPSSYNEQFF.

The chain links TRBV5-1 to TRBJ2-5, with a possible D match to TRBD2 (5 bases). This CDR3 contains 13 residues. V was clipped by 6 bases and J by 4 bases, with 13 bases between them. Per germline, CDR1 SGHRS and CDR2 YFSETQ. The CDR3 sequence is CASNQGRGETQYF. The CDR3 DNA reads as TGCGCCAGCAACCAAGGTCGGGGAGAGACCCAGTACTTC.

The chain combines TRBV27 with TRBJ2-5, with 7 bases that match TRBD1. V lost 3 bases and J lost 5; bases outside the gene matches: 15. There are 17 residues in the CDR3. The germline CDR1 and CDR2 sequences are MNHEY and SMNVEV (reference sequence). The CDR3 nucleotides read TGTGCCAGCAGTTTGGGCCTGAGGACAGGAGGTCACGAGACCCAGTACTTC. Translated, it gives CASSLGLRTGGHETQYF.

This chain links TRBV11-2 with TRBJ2-5, with unresolved D. This CDR3 is 15 amino acids long. Trimming removed 7 bases at V and 4 bases at J, with 19 bases between. Germline V lookup: CDR1 SGHAT, CDR2 FQNNGV. CDR3 residues: CASTPISVLGETQYF. CDR3 coding DNA: TGTGCCAGCACCCCTATCTCGGTGCTTGGAGAGACCCAGTACTTC.

The chain is built from TRBV29-1 and TRBJ1-1; D is unclear. CDR1 is SQVTM, CDR2 ANQGSEA, per germline. V gave up 4 bases and J gave up 5 bases, with 5 bases separating them. This CDR3 contains 10 residues. CDR3 loop: CSVAGTEAFF. CDR3 nucleotide sequence: TGCAGCGTTGCGGGTACTGAAGCTTTCTTT.

The V call is TRBV9, the J call TRBJ1-5; D might be TRBD1 (5 bases). The V gene's germline CDR1 is SGDLS and CDR2 YYNGEE. Between the trimmed V and J ends, which lost 2 bases and 4 bases, there was a span of 10 bases. The CDR3 spans 14 residues. CDR3 DNA sequence: TGTGCCAGCAGCGTGGCAGGGCAAAATCAGCCCCAGCATTTT. It specifies CASSVAGQNQPQHF.

This chain uses TRBV11-1 with TRBJ2-2, with 9 positions matching TRBD1. Unmatched junction bases numbered 7, after V lost 5 bases and J lost 3 bases. The CDR3 has 16 residues. Per the germline V gene, CDR1 is SGHAT and CDR2 is FQDESV (reference sequence). CDR3 region: CASSLTGGMDTGELFF. For the CDR3, the DNA is TGTGCCAGCAGCCTGACAGGGGGAATGGACACCGGGGAGCTGTTTTTT. The complete variable domain, with remaining parts taken from reference TRBV11-1 and TRBJ2-2, reads EAEVAQSPRYKITEKSQAVAFWCDPISGHATLYWYRQILGQGPELLVQFQDESVVDDSQLPKDRFSAERLKGVDSTLKIQPAELGDSAMYLCASSLTGGMDTGELFFGEGSRLTVL.

The gene calls are TRBV6-4 and TRBJ2-3, with 10 bases that match TRBD2. The CDR3 extends over 15 amino acids. V dropped 6 bases and J dropped 0; count of bases not matched to a gene: 3. Germline V gene sequence: CDR1 MRHNA, CDR2 SNTAGT. The CDR3 bases are TGTGCCAGCAGCGAACTAGCGGGAAGCACAGATACGCAGTATTTT. It is translated as CASSELAGSTDTQYF.

The chain combines TRBV5-1 with TRBJ2-7; 9 nucleotides agree with TRBD1. Germline CDR1 and CDR2: SGHRS and YFSETQ. Unmatched junction bases numbered 11, after V lost 6 bases and J lost 4 bases. This CDR3 contains 15 residues. In DNA, the CDR3 is TGCGCCAGCACTTCAGGGGACAGGGTGAAATACGAGCAGTACTTC. It yields the protein CASTSGDRVKYEQYF.

The rearrangement links TRBV27 to TRBJ1-1; D gene uncertain. The V gene lost 3 bases and the J gene lost 2 bases, with 10 bases spanning the gap. This CDR3 is built from 14 residues. Looked up from germline, CDR1 is MNHEY and CDR2 is SMNVEV (reference sequence). For the CDR3, the DNA is TGTGCCAGCAGTTTGGGTCGGAGCAACACTGAAGCTTTCTTT. It codes for CASSLGRSNTEAFF.

The chain carries TRBV7-9 and TRBJ2-1, with 7 nucleotides matching TRBD2. Germline trimming cut 6 bases from V and 1 base from J; bases unmatched to any gene: 9. This CDR3 comprises 16 residues. Germline V gives CDR1 SEHNR, CDR2 FQNEAQ (reference sequence). The chain's CDR3 is CASSQRGWDSYNEQFF. The CDR3 DNA follows: TGTGCCAGCAGTCAGCGGGGATGGGATTCCTACAATGAGCAGTTCTTC.

The V call is TRBV6-1, the J call TRBJ2-7; a possible D gene is TRBD1 (6 bases). V lost 4 bases, J lost 0 bases, and 13 bases lay in between. Germline V gives CDR1 MNHNS, CDR2 SASEGT. The CDR3 sequence is 15 residues long. DNA of the CDR3: TGTGCCAGCAGTGCCTTCTCGGGACACTCCTACGAGCAGTACTTC. Encoded protein: CASSAFSGHSYEQYF.

This chain links TRBV6-5 with TRBJ2-5, with a weak D call TRBD2 (6 bases). The last part of the DNA fits TRBJ2-7 better; the J call may be wrong. Germline values: CDR1 MNHEY, CDR2 SVGAGI. The CDR3 runs to 15 residues. Here the CDR3 reads CASSYSRRASYEQYF. The CDR3 DNA reads TGTGCCAGCAGTTATTCCCGGAGGGCCTCCTACGAGCAGTACTTC.

The J gene is TRBJ2-1, the V gene TRBV28, with 8 bases identical to TRBD2. V gave up 5 bases and J gave up 0 bases; unmatched junction bases: 9. From germline, CDR1 is MDHEN and CDR2 SYDVKM. CDR3 length: 17 residues. The CDR3 DNA reads TGTGCCAGCAGTCGGGGGGGCGGGACCCCCTCCTACAATGAGCAGTTCTTC. This encodes CASSRGGGTPSYNEQFF.

This rearrangement joins TRBV4-1 to TRBJ2-3; 11 bases line up with TRBD1. Per germline, CDR1 MGHRA and CDR2 YSYEKL. Trimming cost V 8 bases and J 4 bases; bases outside gene matches: 5. CDR3 length: 14 amino acids. The CDR3 spells CASQGTGGSDTQYF. DNA for the CDR3: TGCGCCAGCCAAGGGACAGGGGGATCAGATACGCAGTATTTT.

The CDR3 DNA is TGTGCCAGCAGTGGGACAGGGGCTGCAACTAATGAAAAACTGTTTTTT. Amino acids: CASSGTGAATNEKLFF. The chain joins TRBV6-1 to TRBJ1-4; 9 bases match TRBD1. This CDR3 comprises 16 residues. Germline CDR1 is MNHNS and CDR2 is SASEGT. The V and J ends lost 4 bases and 0 bases, in that order; junction bases with no gene match: 3.

The chain links TRBV28 to TRBJ1-2, with 9 bases fitting TRBD1. Per the germline V gene, CDR1 is MDHEN and CDR2 is SYDVKM. After removal of 3 bases from V and 5 bases from J, the junction contained 4 bases not matched to a gene. CDR3 length equals 14 residues. The CDR3 spells CASSLDRGPYGYTF. In DNA form, the CDR3 reads TGTGCCAGCAGTTTGGACAGGGGCCCTTATGGCTACACCTTC.